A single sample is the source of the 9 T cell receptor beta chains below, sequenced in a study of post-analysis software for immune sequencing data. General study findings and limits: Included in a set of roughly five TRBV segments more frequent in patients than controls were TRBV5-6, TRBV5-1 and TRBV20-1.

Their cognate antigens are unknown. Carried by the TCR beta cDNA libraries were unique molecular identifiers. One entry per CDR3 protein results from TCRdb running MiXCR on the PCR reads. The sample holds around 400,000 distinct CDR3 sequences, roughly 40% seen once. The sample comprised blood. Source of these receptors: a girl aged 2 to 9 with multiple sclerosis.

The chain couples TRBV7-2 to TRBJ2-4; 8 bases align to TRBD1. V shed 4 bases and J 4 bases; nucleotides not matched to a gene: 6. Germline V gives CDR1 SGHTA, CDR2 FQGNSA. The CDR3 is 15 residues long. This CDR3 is CASSSFRDRKNIQYF. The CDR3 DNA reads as TGTGCCAGCAGCTCCTTCCGGGACAGGAAAAACATTCAGTACTTC.

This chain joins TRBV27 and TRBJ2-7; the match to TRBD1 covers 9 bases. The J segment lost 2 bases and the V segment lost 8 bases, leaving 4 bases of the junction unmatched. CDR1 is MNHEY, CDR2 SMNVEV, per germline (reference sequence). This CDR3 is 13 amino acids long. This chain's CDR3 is CASGGQGPYEQYF. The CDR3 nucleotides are TGTGCCAGCGGAGGACAGGGGCCCTACGAGCAGTACTTC.

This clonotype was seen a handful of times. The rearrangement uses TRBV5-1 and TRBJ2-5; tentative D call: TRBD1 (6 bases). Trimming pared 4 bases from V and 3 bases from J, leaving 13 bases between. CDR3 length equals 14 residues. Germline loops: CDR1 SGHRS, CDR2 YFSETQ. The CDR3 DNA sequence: TGCGCCAGCAGCCGGGCAGGGGTCGAAGAGACCCAGTACTTC. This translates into CASSRAGVEETQYF.

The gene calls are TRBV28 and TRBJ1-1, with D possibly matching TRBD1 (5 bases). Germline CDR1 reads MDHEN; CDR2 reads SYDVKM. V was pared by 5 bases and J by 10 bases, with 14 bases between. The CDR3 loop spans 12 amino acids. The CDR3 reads CASSLQTGAAFF. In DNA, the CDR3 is TGTGCCAGCAGTCTTCAAACCGGGGCAGCTTTCTTT.

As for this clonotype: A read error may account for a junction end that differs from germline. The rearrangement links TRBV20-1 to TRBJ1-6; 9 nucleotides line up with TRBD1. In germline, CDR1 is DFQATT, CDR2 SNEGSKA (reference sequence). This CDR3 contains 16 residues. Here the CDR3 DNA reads TGCAGTGCTGGAGATACCCCGACAGGGGGGGATTCACCCCTCCACTTT. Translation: CSAGDTPTGGDSPLHF.

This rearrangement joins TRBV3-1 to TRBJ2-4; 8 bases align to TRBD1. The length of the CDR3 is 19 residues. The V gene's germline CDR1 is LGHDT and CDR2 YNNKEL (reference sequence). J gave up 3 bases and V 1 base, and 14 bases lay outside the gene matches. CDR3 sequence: CASSQGMGQGARVKNIQYF. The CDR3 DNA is TGTGCCAGCAGCCAAGGAATGGGTCAGGGGGCGAGGGTCAAAAACATTCAGTACTTC.

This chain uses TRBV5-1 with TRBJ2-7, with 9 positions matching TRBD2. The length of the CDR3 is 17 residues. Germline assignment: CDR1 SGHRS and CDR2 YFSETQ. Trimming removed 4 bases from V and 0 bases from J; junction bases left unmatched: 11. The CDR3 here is CASSHGGGSGSSYEQYF. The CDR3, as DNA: TGCGCCAGCAGCCACGGCGGGGGTAGCGGGAGCTCCTACGAGCAGTACTTC.

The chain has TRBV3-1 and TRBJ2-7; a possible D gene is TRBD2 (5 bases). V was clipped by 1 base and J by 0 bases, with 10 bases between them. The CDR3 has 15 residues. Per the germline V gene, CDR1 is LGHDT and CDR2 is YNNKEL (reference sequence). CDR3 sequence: CASSQGRKVSYEQYF. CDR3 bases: TGTGCCAGCAGCCAAGGGAGGAAAGTCTCCTACGAGCAGTACTTC.

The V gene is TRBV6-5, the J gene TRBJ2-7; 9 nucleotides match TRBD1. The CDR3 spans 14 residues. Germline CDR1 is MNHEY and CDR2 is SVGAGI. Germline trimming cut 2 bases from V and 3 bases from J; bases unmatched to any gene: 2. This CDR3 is CASSYGDRDYEQYF. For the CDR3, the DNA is TGTGCCAGCAGTTACGGGGACAGGGACTACGAGCAGTACTTC.